Sequencing of this T cell receptor (beta chain) was carried out in a study of T cell repertoires in cytomegalovirus infection. Overall study: Shared public TCR beta signatures pointed to both CMV infection and a matching HLA type.

Germline V gene lookup returns CDR1 SQVTM and CDR2 ANQGSEA. The CDR3 spans 13 residues. This clonotype came up once. What it binds is unknown. The junction does not match germline at one end; this may be a read error. Study-wide findings and caveats: HLA-C-restricted CMV clonotypes gave the most frequent clonotype in two of eight donors. Identification of carriers of CMV plus the relevant HLA was achieved through cumulative public TCR beta family frequency.

Each CDR3 protein is one row after TCRdb ran MiXCR on the reads. The sample includes about 490,000 distinct CDR3 sequences, roughly 29% of them seen just once. The chain combines TRBV29-1 with TRBJ2-6; D remains ambiguous. The clonotype was recovered from a human donor in good health (CMV status not recorded). Some clones in this sample may be carry-over from other donors' samples. Sequencing was done on a sample of PBMCs. CDR3 nucleotide sequence: TGCAGCCTTGAGGTTGGAGGGGCCAACGTCCTGACTTTC. Amino acids: CSLEVGGANVLTF.